The clone carrying this TCR beta chain was recorded a few times. The entry originates in a study of blood T cell repertoires in COVID-19. At the level of the study: COVID-19 samples collected from the United States, Italy and Spain covered acute and convalescent phases. T cells, B-cell-depleted T cells, or PBMCs provided the cDNA or gDNA that served as material.

Trimming took off 7 bases at V and 3 bases at J, with 18 bases between the two ends. In germline, CDR1 is SEHNR, CDR2 FQNEAQ (reference sequence). The CDR3 totals 15 residues. In the authors' workflow: The assay estimated nucleated cells by amplifying reference gene primers. The method was immunoSEQ multiplex PCR; TCRdb's version includes in-frame clones alone and lacks a portion of them. From that table come the V and J calls and clone size; the DNA was used to work out D and trimming. The table includes some 29,000 clones, roughly nine tenths detected once. The material sequenced was peripheral blood. J is TRBJ1-1 and V is TRBV7-9, with D unresolved. The sequence was collected from a human donor in a cohort sampled during active COVID-19. CDR3 in amino acids: CASTATGDVDTEAFF. CDR3 bases: TGTGCCAGCACCGCCACCGGGGATGTGGACACTGAAGCTTTCTTT.